This TCR beta chain originates from a study of regulatory T cells in long-lasting Graves disease. The sample holds many counts of this clonotype. Time point of the sample: newly diagnosed GD, antithyroid drugs for less than 3 months. Scientists built the TCR library using RNA that was extracted from PBMCs. Trimming at V came to 4 bases and at J to 3 bases, leaving 12 bases not matched to a gene. CDR3 length: 16 amino acids. The germline gives CDR1 SGHNT, CDR2 YENEEA. According to the study, TCR beta libraries were built with iRepertoire HTBI primers and CDR3-region Arm-PCR. TCRdb recomputed calls from the multiplex PCR reads with MiXCR, one row per CDR3 protein. The sample carries 520,000 or so distinct CDR3 sequences, around 12% recorded once. These data are also associated with another study on T cells in Graves' hyperthyroidism and ophthalmopathy.

Material: peripheral blood mononuclear cells (PBMCs), obtained at new diagnosis, from a patient treated with antithyroid drugs. The TCR comes from a woman aged 25-40 years with Graves disease. This chain uses TRBV11-3 with TRBJ2-7, with 7 bases fitting TRBD1. CDR3 nucleotide sequence: TGTGCCAGCAGCTCGGCCTCGGGGACAGTCTACTACGAGCAGTACTTC. Protein: CASSSASGTVYYEQYF. Filled out from reference TRBV11-3 and TRBJ2-7, the complete variable domain reads EAGVVQSPRYKIIEKKQPVAFWCNPISGHNTLYWYLQNLGQGPELLIRYENEEAVDDSQLPKDRFSAERLKGVDSTLKIQPAELGDSAVYLCASSSASGTVYYEQYFGPGTRLTVT.